This T cell receptor (beta chain) was sequenced during a study of human T cells and chemical hapten exposure. TCRdb analysed the RACE reads with MiXCR anew, one entry per CDR3 protein. The table lists some 46,000 distinct CDR3 sequences, roughly 4.5% of them singletons. This clonotype appeared a few times. V lost 7 bases, J lost 3 bases, and 3 bases stayed unmatched. The CDR3 length is 14 residues. The germline CDR1 and CDR2 sequences are SQVTM and ANQGSEA. Time point denoted: healthy volunteer bleed at 2 weeks. Unfractionated whole blood was the source of the extracted total RNA. The sequence was collected from a female donor in good health. Some clones in this sample may be carry-over from other donors' samples. The sample comprised whole blood. The V gene is TRBV29-1, the J gene TRBJ2-1, with 13 nucleotides matching TRBD2. CDR3 coding DNA: TGCAGCGGCGGACTAGCGGGGGTCTACAATGAGCAGTTCTTC. Translating it yields CSGGLAGVYNEQFF.